This T cell receptor beta chain was obtained from a study of PD-1 blockade in classical Hodgkin lymphoma (dated by TCRdb to the early 2020s). Looking at the study overall: Nivolumab dosing was 3 mg/kg intravenously every 2 weeks, continuing until either disease progression or unacceptable toxicity. To define a peripheral blood immune signature of response to PD-1 blockade in classical Hodgkin lymphoma, the study combined TCR beta sequencing with CyTOF.

The Qiagen DNeasy kit was used to extract genomic DNA both from unsorted PBMCs and from the negatively selected CD4+ and CD8+ fractions. TCR beta CDR3 regions were subjected to amplification by immunoSEQ multiplex PCR with primers that anneal to V and J segments. A synthetic immune receptor repertoire was used to minimize amplification bias, and any remaining bias was removed computationally after sequencing. Per the source publication's procedure: Custom Python scripts were used to quantify repertoire diversity as the Shannon entropy index. Unsorted, CD4+ and CD8+ repertoires were analyzed separately, except in combined analyses where CD4+ and CD8+ sequences were merged in silico. A clone counted as expanded when the clone's frequency after treatment rose at least 2-fold relative to C1D1, and clones undetected at baseline were given a pseudocount of 0.5. Clones with 0 or 1 copy at C1D1 were classified as singleton clones, and clones with 2 or more copies were classified as non-singleton clones. Clones expanded in unsorted samples were annotated as CD4+, CD8+ or unknown by matching protein sequences in sorted samples from the same patient. Wilcoxon tests on paired samples were used to test diversity changes from C1D1 to C4D1. As stored in TCRdb, this immuneACCESS dataset retains in-frame rearrangements with V and J assigned. A fraction of the clones does not appear; measured against another copy, unresolved V genes explain less than half of the discrepancy, and the remainder lacks a known reason. V and J calls and clone size come straight from that table; D and trimming were deduced from the DNA. The sample table holds over 15,000 clones, of which about 66% were seen once. The ten top clones hold around 7.7% of the sample.

General study outcomes and caveats: A significant rise by C4D1 was seen in CD4+ but not CD8+ TCR diversity (p=0.0027 vs p=0.16), with the rise being most apparent in complete responders (p=0.02). Lower diversity was observed in patients in whom nivolumab was started less than 1 year after ASCT, and these patients were excluded from later analyses so that confounding by immune reconstitution would be avoided. The study covered only a single clinical trial cohort, and the causes of the repertoire differences, possibly disease activity or prior therapy, were still not defined. Newly diagnosed patients were reported to have lower baseline TCR diversity than healthy donors, and relapsed/refractory patients were reported to have lower baseline TCR diversity still. Trial patients with a complete response had baseline diversity similar to that of newly diagnosed patients, while partial responders and progressors had significantly lower diversity.

On this clone: Its antigen remains unidentified. No qualities accompany the bases; no much larger clone lies one base away.

Sequences SQVTM (CDR1) and ANQGSEA (CDR2) are obtained from the germline V gene. The germline V and J ends show losses of 7 bases and 1 base respectively, and no gene match explains 3 bases of the junction. From the cysteine up to the phenylalanine, the CDR3 has a length of 14 residues. The only DNA kept is the CDR3, 42 bases in frame from the first base. The sample's time point label, in plain terms: cycle 2 day 1 (C2D1) of nivolumab. Every trial patient had relapsed following autologous stem cell transplantation, and prior brentuximab vedotin exposure was what differed among cohorts A, B and C. The trial cohort comprised roughly 50 patients with relapsed/refractory classical Hodgkin lymphoma whose best overall responses were complete response, partial response or progressive disease. Trial patients were treated with single-agent nivolumab in the multi-cohort phase II CheckMate 205 trial. An independent review committee assessed best overall response by applying the 2007 International Working Group response criteria. Trial PBMCs were collected immediately before nivolumab initiation (C1D1) and during therapy at cycle 2 day 1 and cycle 4 day 1. Peripheral blood was collected in 8 mL Vacutainer Cell Preparation Tubes, from which PBMCs were isolated by centrifugation and then cryopreserved.

Sequences were derived from peripheral blood mononuclear cells (PBMCs), sampled before the second cycle of nivolumab. The TCR originated in a human donor with classical Hodgkin lymphoma. The rearranged segments are TRBV29-1 and TRBJ2-5, with TRBD2 identical over 13 junction bases. In nucleotide form, the sequence is TGCAGCGACTGGACTAGCGGGAGCCAAGAGACCCAGTACTTC. Translated, it reads CSDWTSGSQETQYF.